The entry below describes one T cell receptor beta chain. V was pared by 3 bases and J by 6 bases, with 9 bases between. The CDR3 contains 12 residues. CDR1 is SEHNR and CDR2 is FQNEAQ in the germline V gene (reference sequence). TCRdb's copy holds only in-frame clones and misses some; the assay was immunoSEQ multiplex PCR. The sample records some 140,000 clones, roughly 89% being singletons. The sample belongs to a study of control samples from healthy donors and cancer patients. The TCR comes from a man aged 45-65 years with head and neck cancer. Sequenced input: PBMCs. The V gene is TRBV7-9, the J gene TRBJ2-7; D unclear. This chain's CDR3 is CASSLVAGEQYF. The CDR3 region has the DNA TGTGCCAGCAGCTTGGTGGCAGGCGAGCAGTACTTC.